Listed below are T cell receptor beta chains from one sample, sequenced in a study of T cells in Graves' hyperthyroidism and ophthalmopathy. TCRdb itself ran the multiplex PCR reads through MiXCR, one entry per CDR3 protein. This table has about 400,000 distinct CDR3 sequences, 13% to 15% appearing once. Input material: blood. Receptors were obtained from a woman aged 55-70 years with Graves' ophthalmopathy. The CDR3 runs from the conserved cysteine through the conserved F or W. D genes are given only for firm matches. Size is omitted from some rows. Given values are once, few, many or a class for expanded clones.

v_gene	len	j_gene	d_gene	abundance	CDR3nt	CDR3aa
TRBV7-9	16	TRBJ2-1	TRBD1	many	TGTGCCAGCAGCTCCCCACTAGGGGGCTCGTACAATGAGCAGTTCTTC	CASSSPLGGSYNEQFF
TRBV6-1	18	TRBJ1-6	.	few	TGTGCCAGCAGTGAGGACGGGAAGAGGCCCGGCTTTAATTCACCCCTCCACTTT	CASSEDGKRPGFNSPLHF
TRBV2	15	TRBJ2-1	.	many	TGTGCCAGCAGTGATCTGCAAGGCAGCTACAATGAGCAGTTCTTC	CASSDLQGSYNEQFF
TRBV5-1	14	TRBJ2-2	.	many	TGCGCCAGCAGCCTGCGGGGCGTGGACGGGGAGCTGTTTTTT	CASSLRGVDGELFF
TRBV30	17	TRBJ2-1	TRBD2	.	TGTGCCTGGAAGCCGGTAGGACTAGCGGGAGCAGGGAATGAGCAGTTCTTC	CAWKPVGLAGAGNEQFF
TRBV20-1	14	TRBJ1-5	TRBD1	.	TGCAGTGCTTTGACAGGGGGCGGTCATCAGCCCCAGCATTTT	CSALTGGGHQPQHF
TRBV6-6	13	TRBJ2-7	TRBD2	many	TGTGCCAGCAGTTACGACGCGGGAGCCGAGCAGTACTTC	CASSYDAGAEQYF
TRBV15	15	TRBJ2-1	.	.	TGTGCCACCAGCAGAGTTTGGGGGGCAAGGGGTGAGCAGTTCTTC	CATSRVWGARGEQFF
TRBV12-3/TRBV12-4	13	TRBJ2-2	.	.	TGTGCCACCCGGACACCGAACACCGGGGAGCTGTTTTTT	CATRTPNTGELFF
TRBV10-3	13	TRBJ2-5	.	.	TGTGCCATCAGTTCAAGCGGCCAAGAGACCCAGTACTTC	CAISSSGQETQYF
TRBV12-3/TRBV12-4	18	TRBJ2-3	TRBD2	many	TGTGCCAGCAGTCCTTGGACTAGCGGGAGGTCTCACACAGATACGCAGTATTTT	CASSPWTSGRSHTDTQYF
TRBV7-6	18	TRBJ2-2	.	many	TGTGCCAGCAGCTTAGGAGGGTTCGGGCTGACGAACACCGGGGAGCTGTTTTTT	CASSLGGFGLTNTGELFF
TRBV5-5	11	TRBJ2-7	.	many	TGTGCCAGCAGCCCACTTGCCGAGCAGTACTTC	CASSPLAEQYF
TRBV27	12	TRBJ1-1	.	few	TGTGCCAGCAGCCCCCCTAGTACTGAAGCTTTCTTT	CASSPPSTEAFF
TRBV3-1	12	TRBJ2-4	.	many	TGTGCCAGCAGCCAAGTGGGAGACATTCAGTACTTC	CASSQVGDIQYF
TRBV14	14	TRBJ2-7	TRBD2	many	TGTGCCAGCAGCCTTGGGACTAGGAACTACGAGCAGTACTTC	CASSLGTRNYEQYF
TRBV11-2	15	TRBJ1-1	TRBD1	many	TGTGCCAGCAGCTTCTCCGGGACAGGGGGCACTGAAGCTTTCTTT	CASSFSGTGGTEAFF
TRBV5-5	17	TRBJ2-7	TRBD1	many	TGTGCCAGCAGCTTCGATCCCCACGGGACAGGGTCCTACGAGCAGTACTTC	CASSFDPHGTGSYEQYF
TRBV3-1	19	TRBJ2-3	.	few	TGTGCCAGCAGCCGCCGGCCATTGACTAGTTCTACTAGCACAGATACGCAGTATTTT	CASSRRPLTSSTSTDTQYF
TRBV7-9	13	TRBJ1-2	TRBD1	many	TGTGCCAGCAGCTACCGGACAGGGGATGGCTACACCTTC	CASSYRTGDGYTF
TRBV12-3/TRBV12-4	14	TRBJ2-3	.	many	TGTGCCAGCAAGGTGGGGGCCCGCACAGATACGCAGTATTTT	CASKVGARTDTQYF
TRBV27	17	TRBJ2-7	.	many	TGTGCCAGCAGTACCACGGGCTTTAGCGGCATCTCCTACGAGCAGTACTTC	CASSTTGFSGISYEQYF
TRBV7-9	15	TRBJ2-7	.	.	TGTGCCAGCAGCTTAGGGTCAGGGGATGTCTACGAGCAGTACTTC	CASSLGSGDVYEQYF
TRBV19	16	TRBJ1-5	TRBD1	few	TGTGCCAGTAGTATTTGGGCCGGACAGGACAATCAGCCCCAGCATTTT	CASSIWAGQDNQPQHF
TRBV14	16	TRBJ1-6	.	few	TGTGCCAGCAGCCAAGATGTGAGGGTACGGAATTCACCCCTCCACTTT	CASSQDVRVRNSPLHF
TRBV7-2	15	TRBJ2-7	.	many	TGTGCCAGCAGCTTCGGGGGACCCTCCTCCTACGAGCAGTACTTC	CASSFGGPSSYEQYF
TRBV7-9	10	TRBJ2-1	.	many	TGTGCCAGCAGGAGTGATGAGCAGTTCTTC	CASRSDEQFF
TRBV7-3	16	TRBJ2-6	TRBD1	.	TGTGCCAGCAGCTTAATGGCAGGGGGTGGGGCCAACGTCCTGACTTTC	CASSLMAGGGANVLTF
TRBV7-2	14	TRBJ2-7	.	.	TGTGCCAGCAGCTTAGGACAGGTGGGGCTTCAGCAGTACTTC	CASSLGQVGLQQYF
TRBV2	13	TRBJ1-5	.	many	TGTGCCAGCAGGGACCTGAACAATCAGCCCCAGCATTTT	CASRDLNNQPQHF
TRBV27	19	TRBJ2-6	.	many	TGTGCCAGCAGTCCGACCAGAGTGGGCGTTAGCTCTGGGGCCAACGTCCTGACTTTC	CASSPTRVGVSSGANVLTF
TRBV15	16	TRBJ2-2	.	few	TGTGCCACCAGCAGAGGGCGGGGCTCCAAACTAGGGGAGCTGTTTTTT	CATSRGRGSKLGELFF
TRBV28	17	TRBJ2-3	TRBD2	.	TGTGCCAGCAGTCCCCTCCGACTAGCGGGAGGCACAGATACGCAGTATTTT	CASSPLRLAGGTDTQYF
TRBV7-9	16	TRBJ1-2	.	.	TGTGCCAGCAGCTTACCCACCCGACAGGCGGACTATGGCTACACCTTC	CASSLPTRQADYGYTF
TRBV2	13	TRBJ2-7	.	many	TGTGCCAGCAGTGATCGGCAGGGCTACGAGCAGTACTTC	CASSDRQGYEQYF
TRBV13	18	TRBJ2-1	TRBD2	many	TGTGCCAGCAGCCTCGGGGGTAGCGGGAGGGTATCCTACAATGAGCAGTTCTTC	CASSLGGSGRVSYNEQFF
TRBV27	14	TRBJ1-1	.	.	TGTGCCAGCAGACAACGGGGTATGAACACTGAAGCTTTCTTT	CASRQRGMNTEAFF
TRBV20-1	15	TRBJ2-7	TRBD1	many	TGCAGTGCTAGAGACCCGGGACAGAGTACCTACGAGCAGTACTTC	CSARDPGQSTYEQYF
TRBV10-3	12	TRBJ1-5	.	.	TGTGCCATCAGTGAGTCTTATCAGCCCCAGCATTTT	CAISESYQPQHF
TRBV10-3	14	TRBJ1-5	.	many	TGTGCCATCAGGGAGGACAGAGACAATCAGCCCCAGCATTTT	CAIREDRDNQPQHF
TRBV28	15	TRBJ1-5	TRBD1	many	TGTGCCAGCAGTTTGGAGACAGGGCTCAATCAGCCCCAGCATTTT	CASSLETGLNQPQHF
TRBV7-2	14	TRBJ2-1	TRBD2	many	TGTGCCAGCAGCTCGAGGACTAGCTCACTTGAGCAGTTCTTC	CASSSRTSSLEQFF
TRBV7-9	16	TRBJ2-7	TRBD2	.	TGTGCCAGCAGCTTAGTTGCGAGCGGGACTCCCTACGAGCAGTACTTC	CASSLVASGTPYEQYF
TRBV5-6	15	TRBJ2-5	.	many	TGTGCCAGCAGCTTGGAACTATGGTCAGCAGAGACCCAGTACTTC	CASSLELWSAETQYF
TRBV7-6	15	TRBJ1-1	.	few	TGTGCCAGCAGCTCGAGCCAGGGAATGAACACTGAAGCTTTCTTT	CASSSSQGMNTEAFF
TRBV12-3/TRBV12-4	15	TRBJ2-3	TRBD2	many	TGTGCCAGCATCGGACTAGCGGGAGACACAGATACGCAGTATTTT	CASIGLAGDTDTQYF
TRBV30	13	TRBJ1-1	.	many	TGTGCCTGGAGTGGAATCATGAACACTGAAGCTTTCTTT	CAWSGIMNTEAFF
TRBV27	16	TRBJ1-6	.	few	TGTGCCAGCAGTTTATGGAGCCGCTCCTATAATTCACCCCTCCACTTT	CASSLWSRSYNSPLHF
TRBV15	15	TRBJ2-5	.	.	TGTGCCACCAGCAGAGTGCCTGGAATCCAAGAGACCCAGTACTTC	CATSRVPGIQETQYF
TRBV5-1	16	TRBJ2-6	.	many	TGCGCCAGCAGCTCCGGACTCGGGCTTGGGGCCAACGTCCTGACTTTC	CASSSGLGLGANVLTF
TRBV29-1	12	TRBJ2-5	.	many	TGCAGCGTCAGGGCATTTGCGGAGACCCAGTACTTC	CSVRAFAETQYF
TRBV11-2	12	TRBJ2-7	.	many	TGTGCCAGCAGCCCTCTTTTCTACGAGCAGTACTTC	CASSPLFYEQYF
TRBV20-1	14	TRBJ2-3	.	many	TGCAGTGCTAGAGTGGGGCTCCAGTCAGATACGCAGTATTTT	CSARVGLQSDTQYF
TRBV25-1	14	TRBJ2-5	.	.	TGTGCCAGCAGTGTAGGGTACACGGGAGAGACCCAGTACTTC	CASSVGYTGETQYF
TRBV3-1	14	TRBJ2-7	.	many	TGTGCCAGCAGCCAAGATGAGGGGCAGGCGGAGCAGTACTTC	CASSQDEGQAEQYF